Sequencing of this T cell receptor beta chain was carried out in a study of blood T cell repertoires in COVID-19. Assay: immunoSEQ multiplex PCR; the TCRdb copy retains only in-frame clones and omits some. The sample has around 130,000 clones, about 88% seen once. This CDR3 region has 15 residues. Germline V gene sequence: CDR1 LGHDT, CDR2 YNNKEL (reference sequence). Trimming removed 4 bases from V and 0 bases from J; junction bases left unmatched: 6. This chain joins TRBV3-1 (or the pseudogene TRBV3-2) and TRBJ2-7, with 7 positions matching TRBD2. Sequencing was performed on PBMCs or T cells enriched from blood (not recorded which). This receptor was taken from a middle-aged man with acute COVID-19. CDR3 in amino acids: CASSPMSGASYEQYF. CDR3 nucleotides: TGTGCCAGCAGCCCTATGAGCGGGGCCTCCTACGAGCAGTACTTC.